This record looks at one TCR beta chain sequence and its context. In its sample, this clonotype was seen a few times. No cognate antigen has been identified for it. No much larger clone is present one base from it, and per-base qualities are unavailable. The data originate from a study of blood T cells in healthy people across ages (dated by TCRdb to 2014 to 2015). About the investigation overall: In model experiments, template switching captured roughly one uniquely barcoded TCR beta cDNA molecule for every two T cells. Using deep sequencing normalized with unique cDNA molecular identifiers, the study measured how TCR beta repertoire diversity changes with age. Four age groups were formed from the donors: young (average roughly 16 years), middle-aged (just under 40), aged (under 70) and long-lived (roughly 81). To avoid experimental bias, donors of different ages were spread randomly across the sequencing lanes. Two additional independent replicas of 1 million unique cDNA reads from the same blood draw were analyzed for two donors (one aged 18 to 30 and one aged 80 or older). The research as a whole found: Total diversity estimates from one million sequenced T cells were considered lower bounds and underestimates. The long-lived group showed more naive CD4+ T cells, fewer expanded clones and increased TCR diversity than the aged group, suggesting age selection. As age increased, observed TCR beta diversity per million T cells dropped in a roughly linear way, and a significant reduction was already evident by age approximately 40. Conclusive comparison of naive and antigen-experienced compartments was prevented by the profiling of bulk unsorted PBMCs. The percentage of naive T cells measured by flow cytometry correlated strongly with observed TCR beta diversity. The CMV infection status of donors was not known, potentially confounding age-related changes in expanded clonotypes.

Libraries were made using 5' RACE. TCRdb lists the instrument as Illumina HiSeq 2500. A second roughly 6 to 11 cycle PCR used a sample-barcoded 5' primer and a J-beta primer mix. A template-switch 5' adaptor carrying 12 random nucleotides introduced a unique molecular identifier onto each TCR beta cDNA molecule. Each sample yielded at least 2.5 million CDR3-containing paired-end reads. First-strand cDNA was synthesized from all RNA with the Mint cDNA synthesis kit, primed by a TRBC-specific oligonucleotide. All cDNA was treated with uracil-DNA glycosylase and then went through a first 18-cycle PCR with the universal primers M1SS and BC2_uni_R. Regarding the original processing steps: Normalization of each sample was performed by random selection of 1 million high-quality reads, each carrying a distinct molecular identifier. Reads with shared molecular identifiers were discarded instead of being binned into consensus sequences. MiTCR, set to a Q25 quality threshold and the strictest error-elimination algorithm, was used for CDR3 identification, clonotype clustering and error correction. A nonparametric unseen species model with Euler transformation was used to estimate a lower bound on total TCR beta diversity. Starting from the raw public reads, TCRdb applied fastp trimming at Q25, assembled clones with MiXCR and retained in-frame beta chains. CDR3 protein duplicates are merged, each entry listing the most common genes and DNA. The V and J calls and clone size are TCRdb's, not the authors'. Across this sample there are 550,000 to 600,000 distinct CDR3 sequences, with more than 45% seen only once. The ten biggest clones cover 20% to 25% of the sample.

Including the terminal cysteine and phenylalanine, the CDR3 comprises 16 residues. Left in the record is the CDR3 DNA by itself, 48 bases read in frame from the first base. From the germline V gene, CDR1 is KGHDR and CDR2 is SFDVKD. The V end gives up 3 bases and the J end 1 base, leaving 6 bases in the junction not matched to a gene. The donors were roughly 40 Caucasian individuals from Russia, aged roughly 6 to 100 years, who were systemically healthy. Each donor gave ten milliliters of peripheral blood, collected into EDTA-treated Vacutainer tubes. Ficoll-Paque density-gradient centrifugation was used to isolate PBMCs, with at least 7 million obtained per sample. Trizol reagent was used to extract total RNA from the PBMCs, yielding at least 6 micrograms per sample. The percentages of naive CD45RAhigh/CD27high T cells were determined by flow cytometry on a PBMC aliquot from every donor.

The sample taken for sequencing was blood. This TCR was recovered from a man at least 80 years old in good health. The chain is assembled from TRBV24-1 and TRBJ2-3; TRBD2 matches 7 bases in the middle. The CDR3 region has the sequence CATSDASGSGTDTQYF. The DNA sequence follows: TGTGCCACCAGTGATGCTAGCGGATCCGGCACAGATACGCAGTATTTT.